This record looks at one TCR beta chain sequence and its context. This entry is derived from a study of blood T cell repertoires in COVID-19. Sequenced by immunoSEQ multiplex PCR; TCRdb stores in-frame clones only, minus some. The sample consists of about 220,000 clones, around 85% of them appearing once. The source material was peripheral blood. This TCR derives from a human donor in a cohort sampled during active COVID-19.

The CDR3 loop reads CASSVSGTSYEQYF. CDR3 in DNA: TGTGCCAGTAGCGTTAGCGGGACCTCCTACGAGCAGTACTTC. The gene calls are TRBV19 and TRBJ2-7; 8 nucleotides line up with TRBD2. This CDR3 has 14 amino acids. Looked up from germline, CDR1 is LNHDA and CDR2 is SQIVND (reference sequence). The junction had 4 bases not matched to a gene; V was cut back by 6 bases and J by 0 bases. Supplemented by reference TRBV19 and TRBJ2-7, the full variable domain reads DGGITQSPKYLFRKEGQNVTLSCEQNLNHDAMYWYRQDPGQGLRLIYYSQIVNDFQKGDIAEGYSVSREKKESFPLTVTSAQKNPTAFYLCASSVSGTSYEQYFGPGTRLTVT.